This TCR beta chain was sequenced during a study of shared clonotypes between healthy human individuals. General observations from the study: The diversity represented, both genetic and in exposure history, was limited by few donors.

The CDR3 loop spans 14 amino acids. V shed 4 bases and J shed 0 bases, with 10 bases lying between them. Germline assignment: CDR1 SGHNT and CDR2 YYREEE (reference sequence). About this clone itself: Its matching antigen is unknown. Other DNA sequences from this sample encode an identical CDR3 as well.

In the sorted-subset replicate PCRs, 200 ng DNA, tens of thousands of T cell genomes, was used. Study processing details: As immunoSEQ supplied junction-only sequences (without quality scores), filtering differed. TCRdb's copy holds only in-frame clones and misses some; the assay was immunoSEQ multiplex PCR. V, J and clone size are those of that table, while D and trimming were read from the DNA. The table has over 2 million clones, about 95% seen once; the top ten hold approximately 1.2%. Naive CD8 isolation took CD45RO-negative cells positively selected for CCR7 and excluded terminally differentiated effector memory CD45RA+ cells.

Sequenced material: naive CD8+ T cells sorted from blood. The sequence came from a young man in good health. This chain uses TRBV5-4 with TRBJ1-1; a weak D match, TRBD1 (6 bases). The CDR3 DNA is TGTGCCAGCAGCCCGGGGGGGCTGAACACTGAAGCTTTCTTT. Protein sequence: CASSPGGLNTEAFF.